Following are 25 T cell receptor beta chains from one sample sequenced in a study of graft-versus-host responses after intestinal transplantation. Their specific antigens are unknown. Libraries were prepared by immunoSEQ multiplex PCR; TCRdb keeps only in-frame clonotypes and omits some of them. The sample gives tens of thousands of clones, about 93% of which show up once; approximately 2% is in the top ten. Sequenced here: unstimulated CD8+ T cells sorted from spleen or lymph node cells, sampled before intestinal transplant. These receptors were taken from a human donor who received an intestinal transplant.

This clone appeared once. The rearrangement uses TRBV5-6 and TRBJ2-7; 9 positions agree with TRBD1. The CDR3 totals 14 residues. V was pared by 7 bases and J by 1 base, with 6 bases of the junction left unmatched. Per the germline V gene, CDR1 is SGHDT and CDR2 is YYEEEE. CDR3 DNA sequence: TGTGCCAGCGACGCAGGGACAGGGTCCTACGAGCAGTACTTC. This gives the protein CASDAGTGSYEQYF.

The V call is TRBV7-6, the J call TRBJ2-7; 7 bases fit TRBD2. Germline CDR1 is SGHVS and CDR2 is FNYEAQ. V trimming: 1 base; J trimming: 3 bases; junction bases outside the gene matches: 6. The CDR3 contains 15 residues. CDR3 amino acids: CASSLGQGGNYEQYF. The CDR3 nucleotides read TGTGCCAGCAGCTTAGGGCAGGGAGGGAACTACGAGCAGTACTTC.

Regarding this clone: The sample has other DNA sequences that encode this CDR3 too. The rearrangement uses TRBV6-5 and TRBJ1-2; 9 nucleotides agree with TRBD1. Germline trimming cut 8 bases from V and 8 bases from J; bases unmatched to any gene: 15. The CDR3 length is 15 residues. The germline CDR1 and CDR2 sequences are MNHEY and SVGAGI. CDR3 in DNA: TGTGCCAGCGGGTCAGACCGGGACAGGGTAGAGGGCTACACCTTC. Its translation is CASGSDRDRVEGYTF.

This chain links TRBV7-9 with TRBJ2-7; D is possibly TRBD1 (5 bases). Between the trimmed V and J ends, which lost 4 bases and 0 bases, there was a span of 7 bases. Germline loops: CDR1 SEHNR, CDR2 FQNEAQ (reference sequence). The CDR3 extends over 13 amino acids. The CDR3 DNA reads TGTGCCAGCAGCTCAGACAGCTCCTACGAGCAGTACTTC. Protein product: CASSSDSSYEQYF. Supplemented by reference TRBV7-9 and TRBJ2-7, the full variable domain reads DTGVSQNPRHKITKRGQNVTFRCDPISEHNRLYWYRQTLGQGPEFLTYFQNEAQLEKSRLLSDRFSAERPKGSFSTLEIQRTEQGDSAMYLCASSSDSSYEQYFGPGTRLTVT.

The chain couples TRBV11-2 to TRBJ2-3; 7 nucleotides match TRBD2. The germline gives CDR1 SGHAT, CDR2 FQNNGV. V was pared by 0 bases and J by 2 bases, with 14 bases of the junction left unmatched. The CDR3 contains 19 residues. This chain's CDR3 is CASSLDQVVQRGTTDTQYF. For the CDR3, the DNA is TGTGCCAGCAGCTTAGATCAGGTCGTCCAGCGGGGTACCACAGATACGCAGTATTTT.

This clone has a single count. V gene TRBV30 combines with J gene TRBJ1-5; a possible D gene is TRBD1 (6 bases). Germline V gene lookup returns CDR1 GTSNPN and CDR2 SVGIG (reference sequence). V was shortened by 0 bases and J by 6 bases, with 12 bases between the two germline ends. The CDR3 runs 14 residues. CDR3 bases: TGTGCCTGGAGTGTACAGGGAGGGATTCAGCCCCAGCATTTT. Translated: CAWSVQGGIQPQHF.

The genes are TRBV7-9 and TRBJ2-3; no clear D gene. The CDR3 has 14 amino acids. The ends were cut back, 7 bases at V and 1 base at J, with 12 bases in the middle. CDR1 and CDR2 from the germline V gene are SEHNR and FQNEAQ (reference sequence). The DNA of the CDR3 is TGTGCCAGCAACGCAATCCAGGGCACAGATACGCAGTATTTT. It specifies CASNAIQGTDTQYF.

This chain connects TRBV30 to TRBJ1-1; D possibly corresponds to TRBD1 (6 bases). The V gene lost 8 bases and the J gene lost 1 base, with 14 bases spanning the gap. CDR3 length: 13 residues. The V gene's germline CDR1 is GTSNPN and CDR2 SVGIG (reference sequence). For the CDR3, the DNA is TGTGCCGGAGGGGGGGAGGGGAACACTGAAGCTTTCTTT. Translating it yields CAGGGEGNTEAFF.

CDR3 region: CASSIQGQVYEQYF. CDR3 bases: TGTGCCAGTAGTATCCAGGGACAGGTCTACGAGCAGTACTTC. The genes are TRBV19 and TRBJ2-7, with 8 bases matching TRBD1. This CDR3 has 14 amino acids. Unmatched junction bases numbered 4, after V lost 3 bases and J lost 3 bases. Germline values: CDR1 LNHDA, CDR2 SQIVND (reference sequence).

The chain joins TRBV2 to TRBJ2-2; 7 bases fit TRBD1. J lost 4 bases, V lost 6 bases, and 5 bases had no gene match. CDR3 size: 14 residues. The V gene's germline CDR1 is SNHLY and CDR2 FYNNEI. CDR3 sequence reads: CASRPGQLTGELFF. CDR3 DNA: TGTGCCAGCAGACCGGGACAGCTCACCGGGGAGCTGTTTTTT.

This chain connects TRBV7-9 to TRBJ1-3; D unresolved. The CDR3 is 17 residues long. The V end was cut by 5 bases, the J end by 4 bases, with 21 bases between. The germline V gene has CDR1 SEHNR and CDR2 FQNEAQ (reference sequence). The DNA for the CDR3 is TGTGCCAGCAGCCCCTTTGACCCCTCCCCAGGCGGAAACACCATATATTTT. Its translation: CASSPFDPSPGGNTIYF.

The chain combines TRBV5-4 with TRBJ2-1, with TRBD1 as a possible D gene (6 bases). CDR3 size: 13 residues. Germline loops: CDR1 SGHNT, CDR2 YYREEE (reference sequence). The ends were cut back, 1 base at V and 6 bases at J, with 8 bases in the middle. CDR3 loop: CASSLSGANEQFF. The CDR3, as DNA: TGTGCCAGCAGCTTGTCAGGGGCCAATGAGCAGTTCTTC.

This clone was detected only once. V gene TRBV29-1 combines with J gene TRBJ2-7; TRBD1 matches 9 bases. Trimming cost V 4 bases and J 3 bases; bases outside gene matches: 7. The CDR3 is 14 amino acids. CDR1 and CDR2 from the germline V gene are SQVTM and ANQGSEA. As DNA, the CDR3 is TGCAGCGTTGCATACGGGACAGGGTACTACGAGCAGTACTTC. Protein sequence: CSVAYGTGYYEQYF.

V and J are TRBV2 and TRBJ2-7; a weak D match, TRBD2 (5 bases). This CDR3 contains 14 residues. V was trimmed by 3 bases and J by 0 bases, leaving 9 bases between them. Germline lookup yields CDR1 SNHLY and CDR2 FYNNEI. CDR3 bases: TGTGCCAGCAGTGACCAGCGGTCCTCCTACGAGCAGTACTTC. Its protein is CASSDQRSSYEQYF.

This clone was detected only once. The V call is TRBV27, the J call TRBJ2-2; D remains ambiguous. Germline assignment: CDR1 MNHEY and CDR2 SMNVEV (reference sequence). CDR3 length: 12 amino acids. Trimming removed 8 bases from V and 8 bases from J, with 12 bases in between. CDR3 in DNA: TGTGCCAGCCGCCCAGGCTGGGGGGAGCTGTTTTTT. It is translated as CASRPGWGELFF.

The CDR3, as DNA: TGTGCCAGCAGTCACCCGACTCAGGGTGAGCAGTTCTTC. It codes for CASSHPTQGEQFF. This chain connects TRBV7-9 to TRBJ2-1, with a possible D match to TRBD1 (5 bases). Germline values: CDR1 SEHNR, CDR2 FQNEAQ (reference sequence). V dropped 6 bases and J dropped 9 bases, with 15 bases sitting between them. The CDR3 is 13 residues long.

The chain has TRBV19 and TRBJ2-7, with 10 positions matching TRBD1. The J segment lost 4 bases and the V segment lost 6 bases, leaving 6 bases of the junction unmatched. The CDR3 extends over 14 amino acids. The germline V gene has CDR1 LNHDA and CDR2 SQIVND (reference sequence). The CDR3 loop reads CASSKTGGAYEQYF. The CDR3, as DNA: TGTGCCAGTAGCAAGACAGGGGGCGCATACGAGCAGTACTTC.

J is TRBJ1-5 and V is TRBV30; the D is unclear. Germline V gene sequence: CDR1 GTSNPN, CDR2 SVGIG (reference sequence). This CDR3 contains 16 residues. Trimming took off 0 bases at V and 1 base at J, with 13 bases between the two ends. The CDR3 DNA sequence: TGTGCCTGGAGTGTAGGAACAGTACTGAGCAATCAGCCCCAGCATTTT. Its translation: CAWSVGTVLSNQPQHF.

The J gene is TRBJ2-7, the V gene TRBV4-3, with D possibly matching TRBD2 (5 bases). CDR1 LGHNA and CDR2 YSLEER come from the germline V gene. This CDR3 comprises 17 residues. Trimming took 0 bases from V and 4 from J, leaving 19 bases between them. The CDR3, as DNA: TGCGCCAGCAGCCAAGATTGGAGTAGGGTGAGGGAATACGAGCAGTACTTC. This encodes CASSQDWSRVREYEQYF.

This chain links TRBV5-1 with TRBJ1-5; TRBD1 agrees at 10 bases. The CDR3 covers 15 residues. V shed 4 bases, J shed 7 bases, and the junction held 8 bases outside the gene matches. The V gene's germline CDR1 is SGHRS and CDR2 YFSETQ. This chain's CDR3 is CASSPGQGIDQPQHF. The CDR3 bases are TGCGCCAGCAGCCCGGGACAGGGGATCGACCAGCCCCAGCATTTT.

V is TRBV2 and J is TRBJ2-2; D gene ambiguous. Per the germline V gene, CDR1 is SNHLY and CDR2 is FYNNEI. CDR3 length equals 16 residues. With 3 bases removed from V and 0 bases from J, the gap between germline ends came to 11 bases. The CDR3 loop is CASSDGDRPNTGELFF. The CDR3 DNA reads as TGTGCCAGCAGTGATGGAGATCGGCCGAACACCGGGGAGCTGTTTTTT.

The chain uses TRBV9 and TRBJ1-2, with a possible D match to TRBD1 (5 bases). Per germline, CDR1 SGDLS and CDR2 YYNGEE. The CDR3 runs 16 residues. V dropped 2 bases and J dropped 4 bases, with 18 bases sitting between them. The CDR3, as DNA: TGTGCCAGCAGCGTGGGGTCGGGAGGGGTGGCCTATGGCTACACCTTC. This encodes CASSVGSGGVAYGYTF. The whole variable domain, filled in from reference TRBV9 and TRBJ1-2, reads DSGVTQTPKHLITATGQRVTLRCSPRSGDLSVYWYQQSLDQGLQFLIQYYNGEERAKGNILERFSAQQFPDLHSELNLSSLELGDSALYFCASSVGSGGVAYGYTFGSGTRLTVV.

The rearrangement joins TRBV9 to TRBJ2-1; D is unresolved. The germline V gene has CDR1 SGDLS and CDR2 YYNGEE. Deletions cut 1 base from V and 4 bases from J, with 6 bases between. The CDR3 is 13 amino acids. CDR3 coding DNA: TGTGCCAGCAGCGTATTCGGTTACAATGAGCAGTTCTTC. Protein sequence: CASSVFGYNEQFF.

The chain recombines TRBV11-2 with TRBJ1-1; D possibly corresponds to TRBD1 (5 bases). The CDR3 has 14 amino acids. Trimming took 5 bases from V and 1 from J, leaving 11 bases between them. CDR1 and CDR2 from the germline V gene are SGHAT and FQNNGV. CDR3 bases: TGTGCCAGCAGCCCCTGGCAGGGGAACACTGAAGCTTTCTTT. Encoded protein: CASSPWQGNTEAFF.

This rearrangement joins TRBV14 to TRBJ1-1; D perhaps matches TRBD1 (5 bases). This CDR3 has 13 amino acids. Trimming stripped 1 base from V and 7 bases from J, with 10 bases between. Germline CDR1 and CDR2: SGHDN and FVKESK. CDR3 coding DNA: TGTGCCAGCAGCCAAGTCCAGGGAGGTGAAGCTTTCTTT. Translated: CASSQVQGGEAFF.